This T cell receptor beta chain was identified in a study of T cell changes during pregnancy in multiple sclerosis. Measured with immunoSEQ multiplex PCR; TCRdb has only the in-frame clones, and not every one. The sample shows roughly 40,000 clones, more than 90% of them seen only once. V was clipped by 5 bases and J by 6 bases; unmatched bases: 3. CDR1 is SEHNR, CDR2 FQNEAQ, per germline (reference sequence). The CDR3 spans 13 residues. This sequence joins TRBV7-9 and TRBJ2-2; 7 positions agree with TRBD1. This TCR came from a female donor in good health, enrolled as a control in a pregnancy study. The sequences come from CD4+ T cells from peripheral blood mononuclear cells, collected after pregnancy. In DNA, the CDR3 is TGTGCCAGCAGCAAAGGGACAGCCGGGGAGCTGTTTTTT. It codes for CASSKGTAGELFF.